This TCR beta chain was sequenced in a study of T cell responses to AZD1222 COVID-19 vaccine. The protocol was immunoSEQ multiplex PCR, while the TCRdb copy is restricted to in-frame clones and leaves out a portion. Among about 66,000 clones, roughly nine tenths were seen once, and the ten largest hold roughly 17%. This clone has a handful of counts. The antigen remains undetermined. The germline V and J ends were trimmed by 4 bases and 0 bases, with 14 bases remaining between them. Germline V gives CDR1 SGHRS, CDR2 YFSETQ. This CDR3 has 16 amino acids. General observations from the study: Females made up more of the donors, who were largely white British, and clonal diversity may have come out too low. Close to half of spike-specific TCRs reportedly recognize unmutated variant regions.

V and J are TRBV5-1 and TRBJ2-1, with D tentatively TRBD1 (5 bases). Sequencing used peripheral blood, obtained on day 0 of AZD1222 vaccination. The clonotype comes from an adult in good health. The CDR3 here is CASSGTGSSSYNEQFF. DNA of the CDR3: TGCGCCAGCAGCGGAACAGGCTCTAGCTCCTACAATGAGCAGTTCTTC. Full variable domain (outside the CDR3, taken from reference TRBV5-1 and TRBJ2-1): KAGVTQTPRYLIKTRGQQVTLSCSPISGHRSVSWYQQTPGQGLQFLFEYFSETQRNKGNFPGRFSGRQFSNSRSEMNVSTLELGDSALYLCASSGTGSSSYNEQFFGPGTRLTVL.